These T cell receptor beta chains were read from a single sample in a study of T-cell memory formation after mild COVID-19. TCRdb itself ran the 5' RACE reads through MiXCR, one entry per CDR3 protein. Among about 350,000 distinct CDR3 sequences listed, about an eighth were seen once. The source material was PBMCs or a T cell subset sorted from them (not recorded which). The receptors were gathered from a man aged 18 to 29 who had mild COVID-19 (a few samples of this study predate the infection). Cell type and time point are not known. Each CDR3 is given with its conserved first and last residue. A D gene is named only where the DNA matches it firmly. Rows give clone size only sometimes, using once, few, many, or a class for an expanded clone.

v_call: TRBV5-1
d_call: TRBD2
j_call: TRBJ2-5
clone_size: few
cdr3_nt: TGCGCCAGCAGCATGGGGACTAGCGACGCAAGGGGGGAGACCCAGTACTTC
cdr3_aa: CASSMGTSDARGETQYF

v_call: TRBV3-1
d_call: .
j_call: TRBJ2-5
clone_size: .
cdr3_nt: TGTGCCAGCAGCCAAGGGCGGGGCTTTGGCCAAGAGACCCAGTACTTC
cdr3_aa: CASSQGRGFGQETQYF

v_call: TRBV15
d_call: .
j_call: TRBJ1-5
clone_size: few
cdr3_nt: TGTGCCACCAGCAGAGGCCCGAGGGGTCGGCCCCAGCATTTT
cdr3_aa: CATSRGPRGRPQHF

v_call: TRBV12-3/TRBV12-4
d_call: TRBD1
j_call: TRBJ1-5
clone_size: many
cdr3_nt: TGTGCCAGCAGCTATCAGGGGGTCTTGCAGCCCCAGCATTTT
cdr3_aa: CASSYQGVLQPQHF

v_call: TRBV4-3
d_call: .
j_call: TRBJ2-2
clone_size: few
cdr3_nt: TGCGCCAGCAGCCAAAGGTCTGGGTTTCCCGGGGAGCTGTTTTTT
cdr3_aa: CASSQRSGFPGELFF

v_call: TRBV5-1
d_call: .
j_call: TRBJ1-1
clone_size: .
cdr3_nt: TGCGCCAGCAGCTTTTGGGGTAGGAACACTGAAGCTTTCTTT
cdr3_aa: CASSFWGRNTEAFF

v_call: TRBV6-5
d_call: .
j_call: TRBJ2-7
clone_size: many
cdr3_nt: TGTGCCAGCACCACGCAGGGCGGCGAGCAGTACTTC
cdr3_aa: CASTTQGGEQYF

v_call: TRBV4-1
d_call: TRBD1
j_call: TRBJ1-5
clone_size: .
cdr3_nt: TGCGCCAGCAGCCAAGATGCGGACAGGTCGAATCAGCCCCAGCATTTT
cdr3_aa: CASSQDADRSNQPQHF

v_call: TRBV5-1
d_call: .
j_call: TRBJ2-3
clone_size: .
cdr3_nt: TGCGCCAGCAGCTTGGGCTTGATTAGCGACGATACGCAGTATTTT
cdr3_aa: CASSLGLISDDTQYF

v_call: TRBV10-3
d_call: .
j_call: TRBJ2-2
clone_size: few
cdr3_nt: TGTGCCATCAGCGCGACCGGGACACCGAACACCGGGGAGCTGTTTTTT
cdr3_aa: CAISATGTPNTGELFF

v_call: TRBV29-1
d_call: .
j_call: TRBJ2-5
clone_size: few
cdr3_nt: TGCAGCGTACAACAACTACTAGAGACCCAGTACTTC
cdr3_aa: CSVQQLLETQYF

v_call: TRBV6-5
d_call: .
j_call: TRBJ2-2
clone_size: .
cdr3_nt: TGTGCCAGCAGTTTGTCCTCGAACACCGGGGAGCTGTTTTTT
cdr3_aa: CASSLSSNTGELFF

v_call: TRBV6-5
d_call: TRBD2
j_call: TRBJ2-4
clone_size: many
cdr3_nt: TGTGCCAGCAGTTACTCTTTCCAGGGAGGGAACATTCAGTACTTC
cdr3_aa: CASSYSFQGGNIQYF

v_call: TRBV7-2
d_call: TRBD1
j_call: TRBJ1-1
clone_size: .
cdr3_nt: TGTGCCAGCAGCCCGGACAGGTTGGACACTGAAGCTTTCTTT
cdr3_aa: CASSPDRLDTEAFF

v_call: TRBV6-1
d_call: .
j_call: TRBJ1-2
clone_size: few
cdr3_nt: TGTGCCAGCAGTCAGGGACTCTATGGCTACACCTTC
cdr3_aa: CASSQGLYGYTF

v_call: TRBV28
d_call: TRBD2
j_call: TRBJ2-4
clone_size: many
cdr3_nt: TGTGCCAGCAGCCGACGGGGACTAGCGGGGGTTTTAGCCAAAAACATTCAGTACTTC
cdr3_aa: CASSRRGLAGVLAKNIQYF

v_call: TRBV5-1
d_call: .
j_call: TRBJ2-1
clone_size: few
cdr3_nt: TGCGCCAGCAGCCCTGACAGGTCCCCAGGGCAGTTCTTC
cdr3_aa: CASSPDRSPGQFF

v_call: TRBV29-1
d_call: TRBD2
j_call: TRBJ2-5
clone_size: few
cdr3_nt: TGCAGCGTTGAAGATCCACTAGCGGGGGACCAAGAGACCCAGTACTTC
cdr3_aa: CSVEDPLAGDQETQYF

v_call: TRBV4-2
d_call: .
j_call: TRBJ2-3
clone_size: few
cdr3_nt: TGTGCCAGCAGCTACGGTTTAGGTACTTTCACAGATACGCAGTATTTT
cdr3_aa: CASSYGLGTFTDTQYF

v_call: TRBV10-2
d_call: TRBD1
j_call: TRBJ1-5
clone_size: few
cdr3_nt: TGCGCCAGCAGTGGGACAGGGGGACGTCACCAGCCCCAGCATTTT
cdr3_aa: CASSGTGGRHQPQHF

v_call: TRBV12-3/TRBV12-4
d_call: .
j_call: TRBJ1-1
clone_size: few
cdr3_nt: TGTGCCAGCCGACACGGAGGCACTGAAGCTTTCTTT
cdr3_aa: CASRHGGTEAFF

v_call: TRBV6-1
d_call: .
j_call: TRBJ1-3
clone_size: few
cdr3_nt: TGTGCCAGCAGCCTGGGCGGATACACCATATATTTT
cdr3_aa: CASSLGGYTIYF

v_call: TRBV6-2/TRBV6-3
d_call: .
j_call: TRBJ2-7
clone_size: .
cdr3_nt: TGTGCCAGCAGCCACCCGGACGAGCAGTACTTC
cdr3_aa: CASSHPDEQYF

v_call: TRBV5-1
d_call: TRBD2
j_call: TRBJ2-3
clone_size: .
cdr3_nt: TGCGCCAGCAGAAAGACTAGCGCTAGCACAGATACGCAGTATTTT
cdr3_aa: CASRKTSASTDTQYF

v_call: TRBV4-2
d_call: .
j_call: TRBJ2-1
clone_size: few
cdr3_nt: TGTGCCAGCAGCCAAGATTTGCGGGGTAATGAGCAGTTCTTC
cdr3_aa: CASSQDLRGNEQFF

v_call: TRBV12-3/TRBV12-4
d_call: .
j_call: TRBJ2-4
clone_size: .
cdr3_nt: TGTGCCTCCTCCGCCGGGCGGGGAAACATTCAGTACTTC
cdr3_aa: CASSAGRGNIQYF

v_call: TRBV5-1
d_call: .
j_call: TRBJ2-3
clone_size: many
cdr3_nt: TGCGCCAGCAGCTCTGCGGCACTGGTCGGTACGCAGTATTTT
cdr3_aa: CASSSAALVGTQYF

v_call: TRBV5-1
d_call: TRBD1
j_call: TRBJ1-2
clone_size: few
cdr3_nt: TGCGCCAGCACCACCGGACAGGGGAATGGCTACACCTTC
cdr3_aa: CASTTGQGNGYTF

v_call: TRBV25-1
d_call: .
j_call: TRBJ2-4
clone_size: .
cdr3_nt: TGTGCCAGCAGTCCCCTTGGGGGTCTAGGGGACATTCAGTACTTC
cdr3_aa: CASSPLGGLGDIQYF

v_call: TRBV5-4
d_call: TRBD2
j_call: TRBJ2-7
clone_size: .
cdr3_nt: TGTGCCAGCAGTACCGGGACTAGCGTCTACGAGCAGTACTTC
cdr3_aa: CASSTGTSVYEQYF

v_call: TRBV5-1
d_call: TRBD1
j_call: TRBJ2-3
clone_size: few
cdr3_nt: TGCGCCAGCAGCCCGGACAGGGGTGAAGATACGCAGTATTTT
cdr3_aa: CASSPDRGEDTQYF

v_call: TRBV2
d_call: .
j_call: TRBJ2-7
clone_size: few
cdr3_nt: TGTGCCAGCATCGCCCACGAGCAGTACTTC
cdr3_aa: CASIAHEQYF

v_call: TRBV7-6
d_call: .
j_call: TRBJ2-1
clone_size: .
cdr3_nt: TGTGCCAGCAGCTTAGCGGGAAGGGGAGATGAGCAGTTCTTC
cdr3_aa: CASSLAGRGDEQFF

v_call: TRBV18
d_call: .
j_call: TRBJ2-1
clone_size: .
cdr3_nt: TGTGCCAGCTCACCAATCTTTCGGGGGAGATATGAGCAGTTCTTC
cdr3_aa: CASSPIFRGRYEQFF

v_call: TRBV9
d_call: .
j_call: TRBJ2-5
clone_size: few
cdr3_nt: TGTGCCAGCGGGGTCGGGCGGACCCAAGAGACCCAGTACTTC
cdr3_aa: CASGVGRTQETQYF

v_call: TRBV5-1
d_call: .
j_call: TRBJ2-3
clone_size: many
cdr3_nt: TGCGCCAGCAGCTTGGGGGCAGGGCGCACAGATACGCAGTATTTT
cdr3_aa: CASSLGAGRTDTQYF

v_call: TRBV7-2
d_call: TRBD2
j_call: TRBJ2-1
clone_size: few
cdr3_nt: TGTGCCAGCAGCCCGAGGCTAGCGGGGGATTACAATGAGCAGTTCTTC
cdr3_aa: CASSPRLAGDYNEQFF

v_call: TRBV7-3
d_call: TRBD2
j_call: TRBJ2-3
clone_size: .
cdr3_nt: TGTGCCAGCGGGACTAGCGCTAGCACAGATACGCAGTATTTT
cdr3_aa: CASGTSASTDTQYF

v_call: TRBV12-3/TRBV12-4
d_call: .
j_call: TRBJ1-1
clone_size: many
cdr3_nt: TGTGCCAGCAGTTTCGCGACAGTGGGCACTGAAGCTTTCTTT
cdr3_aa: CASSFATVGTEAFF

v_call: TRBV15
d_call: .
j_call: TRBJ2-2
clone_size: few
cdr3_nt: TGTGCCACCAGCCTTGGACAGTCCGGGGAGCTGTTTTTT
cdr3_aa: CATSLGQSGELFF

v_call: TRBV21-1
d_call: .
j_call: TRBJ2-2
clone_size: few
cdr3_nt: TGTGCCAGCAGCCGTGCCGCCGGGGAGCTGTTTTTT
cdr3_aa: CASSRAAGELFF

v_call: TRBV6-5
d_call: .
j_call: TRBJ2-7
clone_size: .
cdr3_nt: TGTGCCAGCAGTTACCGAGAGAACTACGAGCAGTACTTC
cdr3_aa: CASSYRENYEQYF

v_call: TRBV4-3
d_call: .
j_call: TRBJ1-2
clone_size: few
cdr3_nt: TGCGCCAGCAGCCAAGTCATACAGTCCAACTATGGCTACACCTTC
cdr3_aa: CASSQVIQSNYGYTF

v_call: TRBV4-3
d_call: .
j_call: TRBJ2-7
clone_size: .
cdr3_nt: TGCGCCAGCAGCCAAGAGACGCCCTTAGGGGCCTACGAGCAGTACTTC
cdr3_aa: CASSQETPLGAYEQYF

v_call: TRBV6-2/TRBV6-3
d_call: TRBD1
j_call: TRBJ2-5
clone_size: few
cdr3_nt: TGTGCCAGCAGCCCTAGCAGGGACAGGGGTGCGGAGACCCAGTACTTC
cdr3_aa: CASSPSRDRGAETQYF